The clone carrying this T cell receptor beta chain is a singleton in its sample. This CDR3 has 12 residues. Germline V gives CDR1 MNHEY, CDR2 SMNVEV (reference sequence). The record originates from a study of CD4 and CD8 cells across lung adenocarcinoma regions. The patients had localized lung adenocarcinoma, a non-small cell subtype. TCRdb re-called the PCR reads with MiXCR, one entry per CDR3 protein. The profile shows approximately 19,000 distinct CDR3 sequences, approximately 49% of them singletons. The chain links TRBV27 to TRBJ2-3, with D tentatively TRBD2 (5 bases). The DNA matches TRBJ2-7 better at its end, which makes the J call doubtful. This receptor was identified in a female donor with lung adenocarcinoma. The CD4 and CD8 labels of this study may be unreliable. The sample comprised CD8+ T cells from the center of a lung tumor. Here the CDR3 reads CAGSPHTDTQYF. CDR3 in DNA: TGTGCCGGGAGCCCCCACACAGATACGCAGTACTTC.